Listed below are T cell receptor beta chains from one sample, sequenced in a study of response to subunit inactivated influenza vaccine. TCRdb analysed the RT-PCR reads with MiXCR anew, one entry per CDR3 protein. This table has hundreds of thousands of distinct CDR3 sequences, around 15% appearing once. Sequencing was performed on PBMCs from blood, taken 14 to 15 days before vaccination. All receptors come from a man in his fifties who received an inactivated influenza vaccine. Each CDR3 is given with its conserved first and last residue. A D gene is named only where the DNA matches it firmly. Size tells how often a clone was seen (once, few, many) or the class of an expanded clone, and some rows leave it out.

v_call,clone_size,d_call,j_call,cdr3_nt,cdr3_aa
TRBV28,many,TRBD2,TRBJ2-7,TGTGCCAGCAGTTTTTCCCTTACTAGCGGGACGGCCGAGCAGTACTTC,CASSFSLTSGTAEQYF
TRBV7-6,NA,NA,TRBJ2-5,TGTGCCAGCAGCTTAGCGGGGGTCGGAAGCTACCAAGAGACCCAGTACTTC,CASSLAGVGSYQETQYF
TRBV12-3/TRBV12-4,many,NA,TRBJ2-7,TGTGCCAGCAGTTTATCGGCACAGGGCGGCGAGCAGTACTTC,CASSLSAQGGEQYF
TRBV3-1,many,TRBD2,TRBJ2-4,TGTGCCAGCAGCCAAAAGCGGGAGGACAAAAACATTCAGTACTTC,CASSQKREDKNIQYF
TRBV28,NA,NA,TRBJ2-7,TGTGCCAGCAGCCTAGCTAGTGAGATAACCTACGAGCAGTACTTC,CASSLASEITYEQYF
TRBV4-3,NA,TRBD1,TRBJ2-7,TGCGCCAGCAGCCAAGGGACAGGGGGCATCAACGAGCAGTACTTC,CASSQGTGGINEQYF
TRBV9,few,TRBD2,TRBJ2-2,TGTGCCAGCAGGGACGGGACTAGCGGGGGAGAAATCACCGGGGAGCTGTTTTTT,CASRDGTSGGEITGELFF
TRBV20-1,NA,NA,TRBJ2-7,TGCAGTGCCGGGCTCGGTTACGAGCAGTACTTC,CSAGLGYEQYF
TRBV7-8,NA,TRBD2,TRBJ2-1,TGTGCCAGCAGCCACAGCGGGAGGGCAAATGAGCAGTTCTTC,CASSHSGRANEQFF
TRBV10-2,once,TRBD2,TRBJ2-3,TGCGCCAGCAGTGAGTGGGGTAGCGGGGGGATCACAGATACGCAGTATTTT,CASSEWGSGGITDTQYF
TRBV6-1,few,NA,TRBJ2-5,TGTGCCAGCAGGCCTCCTGGGGGCCGAGAGACCCAGTACTTC,CASRPPGGRETQYF
TRBV7-2,few,TRBD1,TRBJ1-2,TGTGCCAGCAGCTTAGTACAGGGGCATGGCTACACCTTC,CASSLVQGHGYTF
TRBV27,few,TRBD1,TRBJ2-7,TGTGCCAGCAGTTTACCAGTTCTTACAGGGGGGCCCCGCGAGCAGTACTTC,CASSLPVLTGGPREQYF
TRBV6-1,NA,TRBD1,TRBJ2-7,TGTGCCAGCAGGACGGGACAGGGGGCGACCTACGAGCAGTACTTC,CASRTGQGATYEQYF
TRBV29-1,few,NA,TRBJ2-5,TGCAGCGTTGTGAGGGGCGTGGAGACCCAGTACTTC,CSVVRGVETQYF
TRBV20-1,few,NA,TRBJ2-7,TGCAGTGCTAATCGGGCAGGGCCTCCTACGGACGAGCAGTACTTC,CSANRAGPPTDEQYF
TRBV12-3/TRBV12-4,few,TRBD2,TRBJ2-2,TGTGCCAGCAGAAAGACTAGCGGGGGGGCTAACACCGGGGAGCTGTTTTTT,CASRKTSGGANTGELFF
TRBV5-1,NA,NA,TRBJ1-6,NA,CASSFGPGQNNSPLHF
TRBV28,NA,TRBD1,TRBJ1-1,TGTGCCAGCAGTTTGAGGGGGCAGCGGACTGAAGCTTTCTTT,CASSLRGQRTEAFF
TRBV24-1,NA,TRBD1,TRBJ2-5,TGTGCCACCAGTGATGGAAGGGGACAGGGGGCCGGAGAGACCCAGTACTTC,CATSDGRGQGAGETQYF
TRBV7-2,NA,NA,TRBJ2-2,TGTGCCAGCAGCATATACAGGGACACCGGGGAGCTGTTTTTT,CASSIYRDTGELFF
TRBV7-2,once,NA,TRBJ1-2,TGTGCCAGCAGCTTGGAGGTTGGGGGCTACACCTTC,CASSLEVGGYTF
TRBV4-3,NA,NA,TRBJ1-2,TGCGCCAGCAGCCAAGAGCCGGACACTATGGGGGATGGCTACACCTTC,CASSQEPDTMGDGYTF
TRBV20-1,NA,NA,TRBJ2-7,TGCAGTGCTACGGACGGCGACTACGAGCAGTACTTC,CSATDGDYEQYF
TRBV6-4,NA,TRBD1,TRBJ2-3,TGTGCCAGCAGCCGACAGGGGACTGGGGATACGCAGTATTTT,CASSRQGTGDTQYF
TRBV2,NA,NA,TRBJ2-1,TGTGCCAGCAGTGGGGACGGTTACTACAATGAGCAGTTCTTC,CASSGDGYYNEQFF
TRBV29-1,NA,TRBD2,TRBJ2-1,TGCAGCGTCCCGAGCGGGGCTTACAATGAGCAGTTCTTC,CSVPSGAYNEQFF
TRBV24-1,NA,NA,TRBJ1-2,TGTGCCACCAGTGAGACCGGGGCTAACTATGGCTACACCTTC,CATSETGANYGYTF
TRBV11-1,NA,TRBD1,TRBJ2-2,TGTGCCAGCAGCCGAACTTCAGTTCCGGGACAGGGGGTGAACACCGGGGAGCTGTTTTTT,CASSRTSVPGQGVNTGELFF